Below are 27 T cell receptor beta chains sequenced from a single sample in a study of radiation and T cells in renal cell carcinoma. Treatment noted: treatment-naive control, cytoreductive nephrectomy. Some clones are missing from TCRdb's copy, which holds only in-frame ones; the method was immunoSEQ multiplex PCR. The sample has 15,000 to 20,000 clones, roughly 60% seen once. The material was tumor tissue, obtained from a patient whose treatment was nephrectomy without radiotherapy. These receptor sequences come from a man aged 45 to 65 with renal cell carcinoma.

The CDR3 DNA reads TGTGCCAGCAGCGTAGCCAGCACCGGGGAGCTGTTTTTT. Its translation: CASSVASTGELFF. The chain is built from TRBV9 and TRBJ2-2; D unresolved. The CDR3 has 13 residues. Trimming cost V 0 bases and J 4 bases, with 4 bases left between them. The germline V gene has CDR1 SGDLS and CDR2 YYNGEE.

The V gene is TRBV4-1, the J gene TRBJ2-2; D uncertain. Germline V lookup: CDR1 MGHRA, CDR2 YSYEKL. V was cut by 4 bases and J by 0 bases, with 6 bases left in between. This CDR3 spans 14 amino acids. CDR3 sequence: CASSLDTNTGELFF. Here the CDR3 DNA reads TGCGCCAGCAGCCTCGACACGAACACCGGGGAGCTGTTTTTT.

The chain joins TRBV5-1 to TRBJ2-3; 14 bases fit TRBD2. Per germline, CDR1 SGHRS and CDR2 YFSETQ. This CDR3 comprises 16 residues. Trimming cost V 3 bases and J 1 base; bases outside gene matches: 1. The CDR3 bases are TGCGCCAGCAGCTCGGGACTAGCGGGAGGCACAGATACGCAGTATTTT. Translated: CASSSGLAGGTDTQYF.

This clone showed up just a few times. The genes are TRBV5-6 and TRBJ1-2, with D unclear. V shed 2 bases and J shed 4 bases, with 9 bases lying between them. Germline V gene data show CDR1 as SGHDT and CDR2 as YYEEEE. The CDR3 is made up of 13 amino acids. DNA of the CDR3: TGTGCCAGCAGCTTCGGACGCGGCTATGGCTACACCTTC. Its translation is CASSFGRGYGYTF.

This clone was observed a few times. This chain joins TRBV11-2 and TRBJ1-6, with D unclear. Trimming took 0 bases from V and 9 from J, leaving 9 bases between them. CDR3 length equals 14 residues. CDR1 is SGHAT and CDR2 is FQNNGV in the germline V gene. The DNA for the CDR3 is TGTGCCAGCAGCTTAGAGGGCCAGTTTTCACCCCTCCACTTT. The encoded protein is CASSLEGQFSPLHF.

The table lists this clone with many counts. This chain links TRBV11-2 with TRBJ1-1; D not certain. The CDR3 has 13 amino acids. V was trimmed by 5 bases and J by 8 bases, leaving 15 bases between them. Germline-derived CDR1 and CDR2 are SGHAT and FQNNGV. CDR3 nucleotide sequence: TGTGCCAGCAGCCCCCTGGACGGATCCGAAGCTTTCTTT. It translates to CASSPLDGSEAFF.

This clone was counted a few times. The V gene is TRBV7-9, the J gene TRBJ2-1; 7 nucleotides align to TRBD1. Germline V gene data show CDR1 as SEHNR and CDR2 as FQNEAQ (reference sequence). After removal of 6 bases from V and 13 bases from J, the junction contained 12 bases not matched to a gene. This CDR3 is 13 amino acids long. CDR3 protein: CASRTGPQPHQFF. The DNA for the CDR3 is TGTGCCAGCAGGACAGGGCCCCAACCTCATCAGTTCTTC. The full variable domain, with the rest looked up from reference TRBV7-9 and TRBJ2-1, is DTGVSQNPRHKITKRGQNVTFRCDPISEHNRLYWYRQTLGQGPEFLTYFQNEAQLEKSRLLSDRFSAERPKGSFSTLEIQRTEQGDSAMYLCASRTGPQPHQFFGPGTRLTVL.

This clone was recorded a few times. V is TRBV27 and J is TRBJ1-2; 9 bases map to TRBD1. The CDR3 length is 14 residues. Germline CDR1 is MNHEY and CDR2 is SMNVEV (reference sequence). V was pared by 5 bases and J by 5 bases, with 6 bases of the junction left unmatched. CDR3 DNA sequence: TGTGCCAGCAGTGGGGGACAGGGAATTTATGGCTACACCTTC. Translating it yields CASSGGQGIYGYTF.

V usage is TRBV5-1 and J usage is TRBJ1-2; no clear D gene. Germline V gene data show CDR1 as SGHRS and CDR2 as YFSETQ. The CDR3 is 13 amino acids. The V end was cut by 7 bases, the J end by 5 bases, with 15 bases between. CDR3 amino acids: CASGNGQAYGYTF. The CDR3 DNA sequence: TGCGCCAGCGGTAACGGTCAGGCTTATGGCTACACCTTC.

This clone appeared a few times. The chain couples TRBV7-6 to TRBJ1-1; tentatively, D is TRBD1 (6 bases). CDR1 and CDR2 (germline): SGHVS, FNYEAQ. With 6 bases removed from V and 0 bases from J, the gap between germline ends came to 8 bases. The CDR3 contains 13 residues. Here the CDR3 reads CASSRQVNTEAFF. CDR3 sequence (DNA): TGTGCCAGCAGTCGACAGGTGAACACTGAAGCTTTCTTT.

The genes are TRBV2 and TRBJ1-6, with a tentative D call TRBD1 (5 bases). Germline V gene lookup returns CDR1 SNHLY and CDR2 FYNNEI. With 6 bases removed from V and 12 bases from J, the gap between germline ends came to 12 bases. CDR3 size: 12 residues. CDR3 loop: CASSGERGPLHF. CDR3 nucleotide sequence: TGTGCCAGCAGCGGGGAGAGGGGACCCCTCCACTTT.

The CDR3 here is CASSSDRGPYEQYF. The DNA for the CDR3 is TGTGCCAGCAGCTCGGACAGGGGCCCCTACGAGCAGTACTTC. The V gene is TRBV7-2, the J gene TRBJ2-7, with 9 bases lining up with TRBD1. Germline V gene sequence: CDR1 SGHTA, CDR2 FQGNSA. The CDR3 spans 14 residues. V lost 4 bases to trimming and J lost 2 bases; unmatched junction nucleotides: 3.

This clone has a handful of counts. The chain recombines TRBV2 with TRBJ1-5; D is undetermined. The CDR3 is made up of 14 amino acids. Per germline, CDR1 SNHLY and CDR2 FYNNEI. V lost 3 bases to trimming and J lost 11 bases, with 17 bases between them. As DNA, the CDR3 is TGTGCCAGCAGTGAGTTGGGTAGGCGAGCCTCCCAGCATTTT. This codes for CASSELGRRASQHF.

The J gene is TRBJ2-7, the V gene TRBV6-5; TRBD1 aligns across 7 bases. V trimming: 5 bases; J trimming: 2 bases; junction bases outside the gene matches: 3. There are 13 residues in the CDR3. Germline V gene lookup returns CDR1 MNHEY and CDR2 SVGAGI. CDR3 residues: CASSGTATYEQYF. As DNA, the CDR3 is TGTGCCAGCAGTGGGACAGCCACCTACGAGCAGTACTTC.

This rearrangement joins TRBV4-2 to TRBJ2-7, with TRBD2 identical over 14 bases. The J segment lost 5 bases and the V segment lost 0 bases, leaving 0 bases of the junction unmatched. The germline gives CDR1 LGHNA, CDR2 YNFKEQ. The CDR3 is 15 residues long. Here the CDR3 reads CASSQEGLAGDEQYF. CDR3 nucleotide sequence: TGTGCCAGCAGCCAAGAGGGACTAGCGGGGGACGAGCAGTACTTC.

The V and J genes are TRBV5-5 and TRBJ1-3; the match to TRBD1 covers 7 bases. Germline-derived CDR1 and CDR2 are SGHKS and YYEKEE (reference sequence). The CDR3 spans 15 residues. J gave up 2 bases and V 3 bases, and 5 bases lay outside the gene matches. The CDR3 sequence: CASSWDDRAGNTIYF. The CDR3 DNA reads as TGTGCCAGCAGCTGGGATGACAGGGCTGGAAACACCATATATTTT. The full variable domain, completed using reference TRBV5-5 and TRBJ1-3, is DAGVTQSPTHLIKTRGQQVTLRCSPISGHKSVSWYQQVLGQGPQFIFQYYEKEERGRGNFPDRFSARQFPNYSSELNVNALLLGDSALYLCASSWDDRAGNTIYFGEGSWLTVV.

V and J are TRBV11-2 and TRBJ1-3; D gene uncertain. Germline V lookup: CDR1 SGHAT, CDR2 FQNNGV. The CDR3 length is 16 residues. Trimming shortened V by 1 base and J by 2 bases, and 12 bases separated the two germline ends. CDR3 residues: CASSLVRARAGNTIYF. Here the CDR3 DNA reads TGTGCCAGCAGCTTAGTTAGGGCTCGTGCTGGAAACACCATATATTTT. The full variable domain, with the rest looked up from reference TRBV11-2 and TRBJ1-3, is EAGVAQSPRYKIIEKRQSVAFWCNPISGHATLYWYQQILGQGPKLLIQFQNNGVVDDSQLPKDRFSAERLKGVDSTLKIQPAKLEDSAVYLCASSLVRARAGNTIYFGEGSWLTVV.

This clone has a handful of counts. The chain couples TRBV5-1 to TRBJ1-3; possible D gene TRBD1, 5 bases. Looked up from germline, CDR1 is SGHRS and CDR2 is YFSETQ. The length of the CDR3 is 14 residues. V lost 3 bases and J lost 1, with 8 bases in between. CDR3 region: CASSSQASGNTIYF. DNA for the CDR3: TGCGCCAGCAGCTCACAGGCTTCTGGAAACACCATATATTTT.

The chain has TRBV6-5 and TRBJ1-4, with TRBD1 matching over 8 bases. Germline V gives CDR1 MNHEY, CDR2 SVGAGI. Trimming took 5 bases from V and 8 from J; bases not matched to a gene: 10. The CDR3 length is 15 residues. CDR3 residues: CASSAPDRGREKLFF. CDR3 DNA sequence: TGTGCCAGCAGTGCCCCAGACAGGGGCAGGGAAAAACTGTTTTTT.

CDR3 DNA: TGTGCCAGCAGCCCCCCTAGGCGCCGAGAGACCCAGTACTTC. The encoded protein is CASSPPRRRETQYF. The genes are TRBV7-2 and TRBJ2-5; unclear D gene. The ends were cut back, 5 bases at V and 4 bases at J, with 14 bases in the middle. CDR3 length: 14 amino acids. The germline V gene has CDR1 SGHTA and CDR2 FQGNSA. The whole variable domain, filled in from reference TRBV7-2 and TRBJ2-5, reads GAGVSQSPSNKVTEKGKDVELRCDPISGHTALYWYRQSLGQGLEFLIYFQGNSAPDKSGLPSDRFSAERTGGSVSTLTIQRTQQEDSAVYLCASSPPRRRETQYFGPGTRLLVL.

This sequence joins TRBV2 and TRBJ1-5, with D uncertain. CDR3 length: 13 residues. V lost 7 bases and J 0 bases, leaving 7 bases between the germline ends. Germline CDR1 and CDR2: SNHLY and FYNNEI. The CDR3 sequence is CASKSYSNQPQHF. The CDR3 nucleotides are TGTGCCAGCAAATCCTATAGCAATCAGCCCCAGCATTTT.

This clone has only one observation. The rearrangement joins TRBV30 to TRBJ2-5; 15 nucleotides align to TRBD2. Germline CDR1 and CDR2: GTSNPN and SVGIG (reference sequence). The CDR3 spans 14 residues. V gave up 8 bases and J gave up 5 bases; unmatched junction bases: 6. Written as DNA, the CDR3 is TGTGCCGCCACCGGGACTAGCGGGAGGGAGACCCAGTACTTC. It is translated as CAATGTSGRETQYF.

This chain uses TRBV7-2 with TRBJ2-7; perhaps D is TRBD1 or TRBD2 (6 bases each). Germline CDR1 SGHTA, CDR2 FQGNSA. The CDR3 is made up of 14 amino acids. Trimming removed 6 bases at V and 4 bases at J, with 16 bases between. CDR3 amino acids: CASRQVRGQYEQYF. CDR3 coding DNA: TGTGCCAGCAGACAGGTGCGGGGACAATACGAGCAGTACTTC.

CDR3: CDGGGTQETQYF. The CDR3 DNA reads as TGTGATGGCGGGGGGACCCAAGAGACCCAGTACTTC. The chain links TRBV19 to TRBJ2-5; 8 bases map to TRBD2. The CDR3 has 12 residues. Germline values: CDR1 LNHDA, CDR2 SQIVND (reference sequence).

CDR3 in amino acids: CASSLATSSRTDTQYF. CDR3 nucleotides: TGTGCCAGCAGCTTAGCCACTAGCAGCCGCACAGATACGCAGTATTTT. The chain couples TRBV7-6 to TRBJ2-3; perhaps TRBD2 as D (6 bases). Trimming removed 0 bases at V and 1 base at J, with 11 bases between. This CDR3 has 16 residues. Germline values: CDR1 SGHVS, CDR2 FNYEAQ.

This clone was seen a handful of times. Sequence at one end of the junction differs from germline and may be a read error. The chain carries TRBV5-4 and TRBJ1-2; the D gene is possibly TRBD1 (6 bases). This CDR3 is 15 amino acids long. Germline loops: CDR1 SGHNT, CDR2 YYREEE (reference sequence). CDR3 amino acids: CASSQDGGGTYGYTF. Written as DNA, the CDR3 is TGCGCCAGCAGCCAAGATGGGGGCGGAACCTATGGCTACACCTTC. The full variable domain, with the rest looked up from reference TRBV5-4 and TRBJ1-2, is ETGVTQSPTHLIKTRGQQVTLRCSSQSGHNTVSWYQQALGQGPQFIFQYYREEENGRGNFPPRFSGLQFPNYSSELNVNALELDDSALYLCASSQDGGGTYGYTFGSGTRLTVV.

The V gene is TRBV27, the J gene TRBJ2-1; tentatively, D is TRBD1 or TRBD2 (5 bases each). V was trimmed by 2 bases and J by 1 base, leaving 21 bases between them. The CDR3 covers 19 residues. CDR1 MNHEY and CDR2 SMNVEV come from the germline V gene (reference sequence). The CDR3 here is CASSLASPGTYVSYNEQFF. In DNA, the CDR3 is TGTGCCAGCAGTTTAGCTAGTCCCGGGACCTATGTTTCCTACAATGAGCAGTTCTTC.